The 32 T cell receptor beta chains in this list originate from one sample, sequenced in a study of blood T cell repertoires in COVID-19. Data came from immunoSEQ multiplex PCR; TCRdb stores just in-frame clones and leaves some out. The sample lists approximately 440,000 clones, about 85% occurring once. Sequencing input: PBMCs or T cells enriched from blood (not recorded which). The receptors derive from a woman under 30 who had recovered from COVID-19.

In this sample, this clone turned up a few times. This rearrangement joins TRBV30 to TRBJ2-3, with unresolved D. This CDR3 region has 14 residues. The V end was cut by 4 bases, the J end by 2 bases, with 13 bases between. The germline gives CDR1 GTSNPN, CDR2 SVGIG (reference sequence). CDR3 in amino acids: CAWKTRVNTDTQYF. CDR3 nucleotide sequence: TGTGCCTGGAAAACGCGCGTCAACACAGATACGCAGTATTTT.

J is TRBJ1-2 and V is TRBV4-1; no firm D call. The germline gives CDR1 MGHRA, CDR2 YSYEKL. Trimming cost V 0 bases and J 5 bases, with 16 bases left between them. The CDR3 runs 16 residues. The DNA of the CDR3 is TGCGCCAGCAGCCAAGATCGGCAGATCGGGATTTATGGCTACACCTTC. Protein sequence: CASSQDRQIGIYGYTF.

With regard to this clone: Other nucleotide sequences in the sample specify the same CDR3. This rearrangement joins TRBV6-5 to TRBJ2-7; TRBD1 matches at 8 bases. V lost 3 bases to trimming and J lost 1 base; unmatched junction nucleotides: 2. CDR3 length: 14 amino acids. Germline loops: CDR1 MNHEY, CDR2 SVGAGI. CDR3 loop: CASSYGQGSYEQYF. CDR3 DNA sequence: TGTGCCAGCAGTTATGGACAGGGTTCCTACGAGCAGTACTTC.

The V call is TRBV7-6, the J call TRBJ2-1; D remains unclear. CDR1 SGHVS and CDR2 FNYEAQ come from the germline V gene. The V end was cut by 1 base, the J end by 3 bases, with 4 bases between. This CDR3 is built from 13 residues. Written as DNA, the CDR3 is TGTGCCAGCAGCTTAGTCGGCTACAATGAGCAGTTCTTC. It is translated as CASSLVGYNEQFF.

The V and J genes are TRBV6-6 and TRBJ2-5, with 8 bases fitting TRBD2. Germline CDR1 reads MNHNY; CDR2 reads SVGAGI (reference sequence). Trimming took 0 bases from V and 4 from J; bases not matched to a gene: 4. The CDR3 sequence is 15 residues long. CDR3 protein: CASSYSGLAAETQYF. In nucleotides, the CDR3 is TGTGCCAGCAGTTACTCCGGACTAGCCGCAGAGACCCAGTACTTC.

The CDR3 protein is CASGSVPFSYEQYF. Here the CDR3 DNA reads TGTGCTAGTGGTTCAGTTCCCTTCTCCTACGAGCAGTACTTC. The chain links TRBV12-5 to TRBJ2-7; the D is unclear. Trimming cost V 4 bases and J 0 bases, with 10 bases left between them. The germline gives CDR1 LGHNT, CDR2 FRNRAP. CDR3 size: 14 residues.

The rearrangement uses TRBV28 and TRBJ1-5, with no clear D. V gave up 6 bases and J gave up 1 base, with 10 bases separating them. CDR1 and CDR2 (germline): MDHEN, SYDVKM. The CDR3 has 14 residues. The CDR3 protein is CASSPSLSNQPQHF. CDR3 sequence (DNA): TGTGCCAGCAGCCCTTCTCTGAGCAATCAGCCCCAGCATTTT. Full variable domain (rest looked up from reference TRBV28 and TRBJ1-5): DVKVTQSSRYLVKRTGEKVFLECVQDMDHENMFWYRQDPGLGLRLIYFSYDVKMKEKGDIPEGYSVSREKKERFSLILESASTNQTSMYLCASSPSLSNQPQHFGDGTRLSIL.

This chain joins TRBV12-5 and TRBJ1-1, with TRBD1 matching over 7 bases. After removal of 2 bases from V and 0 bases from J, the junction contained 12 bases not matched to a gene. This CDR3 contains 18 residues. Looked up from germline, CDR1 is LGHNT and CDR2 is FRNRAP. In DNA, the CDR3 is TGTGCTAGTGGTTTGTCCGGGACAGACATAGCTATGAACACTGAAGCTTTCTTT. This translates into CASGLSGTDIAMNTEAFF.

J is TRBJ1-6 and V is TRBV12-5; TRBD1 matches 7 bases. This CDR3 is 16 amino acids long. V was pared by 1 base and J by 8 bases, with 8 bases of the junction left unmatched. Germline CDR1 LGHNT, CDR2 FRNRAP. The CDR3 here is CASGLAEGAGDSPLHF. CDR3 DNA sequence: TGTGCTAGTGGTTTGGCCGAGGGGGCTGGGGATTCACCCCTCCACTTT.

This chain links TRBV29-1 with TRBJ1-1; unclear D gene. The CDR3 covers 14 residues. CDR1 is SQVTM and CDR2 is ANQGSEA in the germline V gene. The V end was cut by 6 bases, the J end by 6 bases, with 20 bases between. CDR3 DNA: TGCAGCGTCCCTACCCGCGGGGTAGGGCCTGAAGCTTTCTTT. It yields the protein CSVPTRGVGPEAFF.

V gene TRBV7-8 combines with J gene TRBJ1-5, with D possibly matching TRBD1 (5 bases). The germline V gene encodes CDR1 SGHVS and CDR2 FQNEAQ. The V and J ends lost 3 bases and 9 bases respectively, with 15 bases between them. The CDR3 covers 14 residues. The CDR3 sequence is CASSFSTGQGPQHF. The CDR3 region has the DNA TGTGCCAGCAGCTTTAGCACAGGCCAGGGGCCCCAGCATTTT.

The chain employs TRBV10-1 and TRBJ1-5, with 9 bases identical to TRBD1. CDR1 WNHNN and CDR2 SYGVQD come from the germline V gene (reference sequence). Unmatched junction bases numbered 16, after V lost 7 bases and J lost 9 bases. CDR3 length: 16 residues. As DNA, the CDR3 is TGCGCCAGCACCGGGACAGGGAGGTTCACAAGACGGCCCCAGCATTTT. Its translation: CASTGTGRFTRRPQHF.

The count of this clone is one. The chain is built from TRBV2 and TRBJ1-1; TRBD1 aligns across 8 bases. Germline CDR1 and CDR2: SNHLY and FYNNEI. The trim removed 4 bases at V and 2 bases at J, leaving 6 bases unmatched. The length of the CDR3 is 15 residues. CDR3 DNA: TGTGCCAGCAGTGCTTTAGCAGGGGGCAACACTGAAGCTTTCTTT. Translating gives CASSALAGGNTEAFF.

This clone was picked up a small number of times. The chain uses TRBV5-1 and TRBJ2-1; 9 bases are a match to TRBD2. The germline V gene encodes CDR1 SGHRS and CDR2 YFSETQ. CDR3 size: 13 residues. V gave up 5 bases and J gave up 7 bases; unmatched junction bases: 4. In DNA, the CDR3 is TGCGCCAGCAGGACTAGCGGTCTTAATGAGCAGTTCTTC. Protein sequence: CASRTSGLNEQFF.

The chain uses TRBV7-2 and TRBJ1-4; 7 nucleotides line up with TRBD1. The V and J ends lost 1 base and 8 bases, in that order; junction bases with no gene match: 10. The CDR3 covers 16 residues. In germline, CDR1 is SGHTA, CDR2 FQGNSA. CDR3 sequence: CASSLVKGAPVEKLFF. DNA for the CDR3: TGTGCCAGCAGCTTAGTTAAGGGGGCGCCCGTCGAAAAACTGTTTTTT. Using reference TRBV7-2 and TRBJ1-4 for the parts outside the CDR3, the full variable domain is GAGVSQSPSNKVTEKGKDVELRCDPISGHTALYWYRQSLGQGLEFLIYFQGNSAPDKSGLPSDRFSAERTGGSVSTLTIQRTQQEDSAVYLCASSLVKGAPVEKLFFGSGTQLSVL.

The gene calls are TRBV3-1 (or the pseudogene TRBV3-2) and TRBJ1-4; TRBD1 matches at 9 bases. Unmatched junction bases numbered 8, after V lost 4 bases and J lost 2 bases. The CDR3 contains 17 residues. The germline gives CDR1 LGHDT, CDR2 YNNKEL (reference sequence). This CDR3 is CASSREGQGTTNEKLFF. The CDR3 bases are TGTGCCAGCAGCCGAGAAGGACAGGGGACGACTAATGAAAAACTGTTTTTT.

The V and J genes are TRBV2 and TRBJ1-1; a possible D gene is TRBD1 (6 bases). Germline lookup yields CDR1 SNHLY and CDR2 FYNNEI. The CDR3 is made up of 15 amino acids. With 1 base removed from V and 5 bases from J, the gap between germline ends came to 14 bases. The chain's CDR3 is CASSEVAGAGTEAFF. DNA of the CDR3: TGTGCCAGCAGTGAAGTGGCGGGGGCAGGAACTGAAGCTTTCTTT.

V gene TRBV27 combines with J gene TRBJ2-1; TRBD1 aligns across 7 bases. The germline gives CDR1 MNHEY, CDR2 SMNVEV (reference sequence). The CDR3 length is 17 residues. Losses at the gene ends were 0 bases for V and 6 bases for J; bases not matched to a gene: 11. The CDR3 region is CASSLSSETGKFNEQFF. The CDR3 DNA is TGTGCCAGCAGTTTATCGAGTGAGACAGGGAAGTTCAATGAGCAGTTCTTC.

The gene calls are TRBV5-1 and TRBJ2-3; maybe TRBD2 (5 bases). This CDR3 is built from 14 residues. The V and J ends lost 1 base and 4 bases respectively, with 10 bases between them. CDR1 is SGHRS and CDR2 is YFSETQ in the germline V gene. CDR3 protein: CASSLTLASDTQYF. CDR3 nucleotide sequence: TGCGCCAGCAGCTTGACGTTAGCGTCAGATACGCAGTATTTT.

This rearrangement joins TRBV7-2 to TRBJ2-1, with 7 bases matching TRBD1. The CDR3 consists of 12 residues. The germline V gene has CDR1 SGHTA and CDR2 FQGNSA. The trim removed 3 bases at V and 10 bases at J, leaving 3 bases unmatched. The CDR3 protein is CASSLPGQEQFF. The CDR3 bases are TGTGCCAGCAGCTTGCCGGGACAGGAGCAGTTCTTC.

The chain combines TRBV5-1 with TRBJ2-7; D is perhaps TRBD1 (6 bases). Looked up from germline, CDR1 is SGHRS and CDR2 is YFSETQ. The CDR3 is 13 residues long. V was cut by 3 bases and J by 5 bases, with 12 bases left in between. The DNA of the CDR3 is TGCGCCAGCAGCTCTCGAGGGGGTAACGAGCAGTACTTC. Encoded protein: CASSSRGGNEQYF.

In nucleotides, the CDR3 is TGCGCCAGCAGCCAATGGGGGGGTACCCCGAATACGCAGTATTTT. The encoded protein is CASSQWGGTPNTQYF. The V call is TRBV4-1, the J call TRBJ2-3, with 7 bases identical to TRBD2. Germline loops: CDR1 MGHRA, CDR2 YSYEKL. This CDR3 has 15 amino acids. The J segment lost 7 bases and the V segment lost 2 bases, leaving 9 bases of the junction unmatched.

V gene TRBV12-5 combines with J gene TRBJ2-3; no clear D gene. The V gene lost 7 bases and the J gene lost 5 bases, with 13 bases spanning the gap. CDR3 length: 13 amino acids. Germline CDR1 reads LGHNT; CDR2 reads FRNRAP. CDR3 coding DNA: TGTGCTAGTGAGCCCGATGCGGAAGATACGCAGTATTTT. Its protein is CASEPDAEDTQYF. Drawing the rest from reference TRBV12-5 and TRBJ2-3, the complete variable domain is DARVTQTPRHKVTEMGQEVTMRCQPILGHNTVFWYRQTMMQGLELLAYFRNRAPLDDSGMPKDRFSAEMPDATLATLKIQPSEPRDSAVYFCASEPDAEDTQYFGPGTRLTVL.

V is TRBV27 and J is TRBJ1-5; D may be TRBD1 (6 bases). The CDR3 loop spans 15 amino acids. CDR1 and CDR2 from the germline V gene are MNHEY and SMNVEV (reference sequence). The V gene lost 0 bases and the J gene lost 7 bases, with 13 bases spanning the gap. The CDR3 is CASSLSARGGQPQHF. In DNA form, the CDR3 reads TGTGCCAGCAGTTTATCGGCTCGAGGGGGACAGCCCCAGCATTTT.

This rearrangement joins TRBV30 to TRBJ2-7, with D tentatively TRBD1 (5 bases). Trimming shortened V by 0 bases and J by 1 base, and 7 bases separated the two germline ends. The CDR3 length is 13 residues. Germline CDR1 and CDR2: GTSNPN and SVGIG (reference sequence). In DNA form, the CDR3 reads TGTGCCTGGAGTGTAGACAGATCCTACGAGCAGTACTTC. The encoded protein is CAWSVDRSYEQYF.

The CDR3 spells CAWSPTGVTGELFF. The CDR3 region has the DNA TGTGCCTGGAGCCCTACGGGAGTCACCGGGGAGCTGTTTTTT. This sequence joins TRBV30 and TRBJ2-2; possible D gene TRBD2, 6 bases. Trimming pared 3 bases from V and 4 bases from J, leaving 12 bases between. CDR3 size: 14 residues. The germline V gene has CDR1 GTSNPN and CDR2 SVGIG (reference sequence).

The CDR3 is CASSLLRSGEAFF. Here the CDR3 DNA reads TGTGCCAGCAGTTTATTACGCTCGGGTGAAGCTTTCTTT. The chain couples TRBV12-3 or TRBV12-4 to TRBJ1-1; unclear D gene. The CDR3 runs 13 residues. Deletions cut 2 bases from V and 7 bases from J, with 11 bases between.

V gene TRBV3-1 (or the pseudogene TRBV3-2) combines with J gene TRBJ1-1; 7 positions agree with TRBD1. This CDR3 has 15 residues. The ends lost 4 bases at V and 3 bases at J; junction bases unmatched: 8. Germline values: CDR1 LGHDT, CDR2 YNNKEL (reference sequence). The CDR3 DNA sequence: TGTGCCAGCAGCCCTAAATCAGGGGGATACACTGAAGCTTTCTTT. Protein: CASSPKSGGYTEAFF.

The chain links TRBV9 to TRBJ2-3; possible D gene TRBD1, 6 bases. The CDR3 has 14 amino acids. The germline gives CDR1 SGDLS, CDR2 YYNGEE. Trimming shortened V by 4 bases and J by 2 bases, and 11 bases separated the two germline ends. DNA of the CDR3: TGTGCCAGCAGCTTCGGACAGACCACAGATACGCAGTATTTT. Its translation: CASSFGQTTDTQYF. Combining the CDR3 with reference TRBV9 and TRBJ2-3 gives the whole variable domain DSGVTQTPKHLITATGQRVTLRCSPRSGDLSVYWYQQSLDQGLQFLIQYYNGEERAKGNILERFSAQQFPDLHSELNLSSLELGDSALYFCASSFGQTTDTQYFGPGTRLTVL.

The chain is built from TRBV4-1 and TRBJ1-4, with 12 bases identical to TRBD1. V shed 3 bases and J 0 bases; nucleotides not matched to a gene: 5. Germline V CDR1 and CDR2: MGHRA, YSYEKL. The CDR3 is 18 amino acids. The CDR3 protein is CASSHAGTGGATNEKLFF. CDR3 nucleotides: TGCGCCAGCAGCCACGCCGGGACAGGGGGCGCAACTAATGAAAAACTGTTTTTT.

J is TRBJ1-4 and V is TRBV7-2, with TRBD1 identical over 7 bases. V lost 5 bases, J lost 8 bases, and 5 bases stayed unmatched. The V gene's germline CDR1 is SGHTA and CDR2 FQGNSA. This CDR3 contains 13 residues. DNA for the CDR3: TGTGCCAGCAGCCCTTTCAGGGGGGAAAAACTGTTTTTT. Translation: CASSPFRGEKLFF.

The chain couples TRBV5-1 to TRBJ2-7, with 7 bases identical to TRBD2. The germline V gene encodes CDR1 SGHRS and CDR2 YFSETQ. V trimming: 4 bases; J trimming: 4 bases; junction bases outside the gene matches: 11. The CDR3 is made up of 15 amino acids. CDR3 sequence reads: CASSRSGTTQYEQYF. The DNA of the CDR3 is TGCGCCAGCAGCCGCTCAGGGACTACACAGTACGAGCAGTACTTC.